This TCR beta chain was profiled in a study of shared clonotypes between healthy human individuals. CD8 cells classed as naive were CD45RO-negative and positively selected for CCR7, excluding terminally differentiated effector memory CD45RA+ cells. Germline CDR1 is MNHEY and CDR2 is SMNVEV (reference sequence). The junction had 6 bases not matched to a gene; V was cut back by 6 bases and J by 8 bases. This CDR3 is 14 amino acids long. Measured with immunoSEQ multiplex PCR; TCRdb has only the in-frame clones, and not every one. The sample shows 2 million to 2.5 million clones, about 93% of them seen only once.

V usage is TRBV27 and J usage is TRBJ1-4, with 10 nucleotides matching TRBD1. This clonotype was obtained from a man between 18 and 35 years old in good health. Some clones in this sample may be carry-over from other donors' samples. Material for sequencing was naive CD8+ T cells from PBMCs. CDR3 sequence (DNA): TGTGCCAGCAGGGGGACAGGGGTCAGAGAAAAACTGTTTTTT. Amino acid sequence: CASRGTGVREKLFF.